The following is a TCR beta chain sequence with its context. There is no known antigen for this receptor. An end of the junction does not agree with germline; a read error may underlie this. The sample originates from a study of T cell repertoires in cytomegalovirus infection (dated by TCRdb to between 2018 and 2021). Looking at the study overall: The HLA type of each donor mattered for the analysis, because public TCR beta signatures pointed to carriage of CMV infection along with the matching HLA type.

What the authors observed across the whole study: Cumulative frequency of public TCR beta family members discriminated carriers of CMV infection plus the relevant HLA type in this cohort and an independent 352-donor cohort. In the ex vivo response, HLA-C-restricted CMV-specific TCR beta clonotypes were dominant, and in two of eight donors the single most frequent clonotype came from this HLA-C-restricted group.

There are 16 amino acids in the CDR3, from cysteine to phenylalanine inclusive. Only CDR3 DNA remains: 48 bases, in frame from the first base. The germline V gene encodes CDR1 SGHDN and CDR2 FVKESK. TCRdb names Illumina HiSeq 1500 as the instrument used. Clones were called with MiXCR by TCRdb after fastp trimmed the public reads at Q25, and only in-frame beta chains were retained. When rows share a CDR3 protein, they turn into one entry using the most common DNA and genes. This sample is represented by about 450,000 distinct CDR3 sequences; approximately 32% of them were singletons. The ten top clones hold roughly an eighth of the sample.

The V and J segments used are TRBV14 and TRBJ2-1; 7 matching bases give a weak D call of TRBD2. Input material: PBMCs. The sequence derives from a human donor in good health (CMV status not recorded). Some clones in this sample may be carry-over from other donors' samples. The CDR3: CASRQDAGRGRNDPFF. The DNA sequence follows: TGTGCCAGCAGACAAGATGCAGGGAGGGGGAGGAATGATCCGTTCTTC.